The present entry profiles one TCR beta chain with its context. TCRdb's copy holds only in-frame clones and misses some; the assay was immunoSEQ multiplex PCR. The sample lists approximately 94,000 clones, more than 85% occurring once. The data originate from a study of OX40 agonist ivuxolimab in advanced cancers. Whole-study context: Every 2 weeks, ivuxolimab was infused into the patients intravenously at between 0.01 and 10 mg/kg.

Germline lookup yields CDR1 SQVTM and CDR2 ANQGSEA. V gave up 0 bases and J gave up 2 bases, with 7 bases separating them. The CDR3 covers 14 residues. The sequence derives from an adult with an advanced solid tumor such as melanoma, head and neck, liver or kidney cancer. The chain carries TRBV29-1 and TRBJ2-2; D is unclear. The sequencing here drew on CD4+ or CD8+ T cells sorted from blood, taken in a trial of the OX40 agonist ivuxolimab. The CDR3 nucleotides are TGCAGCGTTGAAGAAGGGATCAACACCGGGGAGCTGTTTTTT. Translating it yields CSVEEGINTGELFF.